The next 24 T cell receptor beta chains were all read from a single sample in a study of T cells in Graves' hyperthyroidism and ophthalmopathy. Amplification of TCR beta CDR3 regions was performed using RNA transcripts as template. An initial round of RT-PCR targeting the TCR CDR3 relied on the HTBI primer set. TCRdb itself ran the multiplex PCR reads through MiXCR, one entry per CDR3 protein. Of 350,000 or so distinct CDR3 sequences in the sample, about a sixth were seen once. The sample taken for sequencing was blood. These receptors were obtained from a woman in her thirties or forties with Graves' ophthalmopathy.

This clonotype was found many times. The chain recombines TRBV12-5 with TRBJ1-1, with D possibly TRBD1 on 6 matching bases. V lost 6 bases and J 4 bases, leaving 12 bases between the germline ends. The germline CDR1 and CDR2 sequences are LGHNT and FRNRAP. The length of the CDR3 is 13 residues. This chain's CDR3 is CASGDRWGTEAFF. The CDR3 DNA is TGTGCTAGTGGAGACAGGTGGGGCACTGAAGCTTTCTTT.

This clonotype was recorded at least ten times. The J gene is TRBJ1-2, the V gene TRBV29-1; a possible D gene is TRBD1 (6 bases). Trimming shortened V by 0 bases and J by 4 bases, and 9 bases separated the two germline ends. Germline-derived CDR1 and CDR2 are SQVTM and ANQGSEA. The CDR3 contains 13 residues. The CDR3 protein is CSVEEGGRYGYTF. The CDR3 DNA is TGCAGCGTTGAAGAGGGGGGCCGCTATGGCTACACCTTC.

The rearrangement uses TRBV28 and TRBJ1-1; D not resolved. The CDR3 extends over 13 amino acids. Trimming took 2 bases from V and 7 from J, leaving 11 bases between them. In germline, CDR1 is MDHEN, CDR2 SYDVKM. CDR3 sequence reads: CASSLTAWDEAFF. The CDR3 DNA reads as TGTGCCAGCAGTTTAACCGCGTGGGATGAAGCTTTCTTT.

In its sample, this clonotype was seen many times. The chain recombines TRBV20-1 with TRBJ2-4, with 8 bases fitting TRBD1. Germline loops: CDR1 DFQATT, CDR2 SNEGSKA (reference sequence). J was trimmed by 0 bases and V by 4 bases; bases with no gene match: 5. There are 15 residues in the CDR3. CDR3 bases: TGCAGTGCTAACGGACAGGGCCTAGCCAAAAACATTCAGTACTTC. Amino acids: CSANGQGLAKNIQYF.

This clonotype was seen repeatedly, ten times or more. This chain links TRBV28 with TRBJ2-7; no clear D gene. Trimming stripped 7 bases from V and 4 bases from J, with 8 bases between. The CDR3 runs to 11 residues. CDR1 is MDHEN and CDR2 is SYDVKM in the germline V gene. The CDR3 DNA reads as TGTGCCAGCACTTACTCGTACGAGCAGTACTTC. Translated: CASTYSYEQYF.

This clonotype was detected ten times or more. The chain employs TRBV6-1 and TRBJ2-1; 12 bases agree with TRBD1. The CDR3 covers 16 residues. The V segment lost 0 bases and the J segment 8 bases; nucleotides outside the gene matches: 5. Germline-derived CDR1 and CDR2 are MNHNS and SASEGT. Here the CDR3 reads CASSEALGTGGDEQFF. The CDR3 nucleotides read TGTGCCAGCAGTGAAGCTCTTGGGACAGGGGGCGATGAGCAGTTCTTC.

Note on this clonotype: Since a much larger clone is just one base distant, this may be a read error. The missing conserved phenylalanine or tryptophan at the end of this CDR3 makes a read error likely. The rearrangement joins TRBV4-2 to TRBJ2-2; D might be TRBD2 (6 bases). Germline-derived CDR1 and CDR2 are LGHNA and YNFKEQ. This CDR3 comprises 15 residues. V was trimmed by 0 bases and J by 6 bases, leaving 11 bases between them. CDR3 sequence (DNA): TGTGCCAGCAGCCAAGACGGTCTAGCGCCCGGGGAGCTGTTTCTT. This gives the protein CASSQDGLAPGELFL.

This clonotype was counted at least ten times. The chain couples TRBV2 to TRBJ1-2, with D unresolved. Germline lookup yields CDR1 SNHLY and CDR2 FYNNEI. The V end was cut by 8 bases, the J end by 4 bases, with 11 bases between. The CDR3 has 12 residues. The CDR3 DNA reads as TGTGCCAGCTCTGAGGAGATCTATGGCTACACCTTC. It translates to CASSEEIYGYTF. The variable domain in full, with the rest retrieved from reference TRBV2 and TRBJ1-2, is EPEVTQTPSHQVTQMGQEVILRCVPISNHLYFYWYRQILGQKVEFLVSFYNNEISEKSEIFDDQFSVERPDGSNFTLKIRSTKLEDSAMYFCASSEEIYGYTFGSGTRLTVV.

There are many counts of this clonotype. This chain links TRBV28 with TRBJ1-3, with 7 bases fitting TRBD1. V shed 6 bases, J shed 8 bases, and the junction held 7 bases outside the gene matches. Germline CDR1 is MDHEN and CDR2 is SYDVKM. The CDR3 extends over 13 amino acids. The CDR3 DNA sequence: TGTGCCAGCAGACGACAGGGAGGGGACACCATATATTTT. Residues: CASRRQGGDTIYF.

The sample holds many counts of this clonotype. The rearrangement joins TRBV27 to TRBJ1-2; D is possibly TRBD1 (5 bases). Trimming took 6 bases from V and 4 from J, leaving 15 bases between them. Germline CDR1 MNHEY, CDR2 SMNVEV (reference sequence). CDR3 length: 14 amino acids. CDR3 in amino acids: CASSPRGGAYGYTF. In DNA form, the CDR3 reads TGTGCCAGCAGCCCGAGAGGAGGGGCCTATGGCTACACCTTC.

This clonotype was detected many times. The CDR3 nucleotides are TGTGCCACCAGCACAGACGGCAGGAATCAGCCCCAGCATTTT. It encodes CATSTDGRNQPQHF. The V call is TRBV15, the J call TRBJ1-5; no clear D gene. This CDR3 comprises 14 residues. Germline V gene lookup returns CDR1 LNHNV and CDR2 YYDKDF (reference sequence). V was pared by 4 bases and J by 4 bases, with 11 bases between.

This clonotype showed up many times. The rearrangement links TRBV7-2 to TRBJ1-5, with 7 bases identical to TRBD1. Unmatched junction bases numbered 4, after V lost 5 bases and J lost 6 bases. The CDR3 contains 13 residues. The germline CDR1 and CDR2 sequences are SGHTA and FQGNSA. The CDR3 region has the DNA TGTGCCAGCAGCAAGACAGGGAGTCAGCCCCAGCATTTT. It codes for CASSKTGSQPQHF. The full variable domain, rest sourced from reference TRBV7-2 and TRBJ1-5, is GAGVSQSPSNKVTEKGKDVELRCDPISGHTALYWYRQSLGQGLEFLIYFQGNSAPDKSGLPSDRFSAERTGGSVSTLTIQRTQQEDSAVYLCASSKTGSQPQHFGDGTRLSIL.

This clonotype was counted at least ten times. This chain links TRBV11-1 with TRBJ1-3, with D possibly TRBD1 on 5 matching bases. Germline CDR1 is SGHAT and CDR2 is FQDESV (reference sequence). The ends were cut back, 3 bases at V and 1 base at J, with 19 bases in the middle. The CDR3 loop spans 18 amino acids. DNA of the CDR3: TGTGCCAGCAGCTTCTCGGGGCGGCTACGGTCTTCTGGAAACACCATATATTTT. Its translation: CASSFSGRLRSSGNTIYF.

There are many counts of this clonotype. CDR3 DNA: TGTGCCAGCCGACAGTTAGGCATGAACACTGAAGCTTTCTTT. It specifies CASRQLGMNTEAFF. The chain is built from TRBV19 and TRBJ1-1, with a tentative D call TRBD1 (5 bases). The CDR3 sequence is 14 residues long. Germline values: CDR1 LNHDA, CDR2 SQIVND (reference sequence). Trimming stripped 9 bases from V and 0 bases from J, with 14 bases between. Full variable domain (missing parts from reference TRBV19 and TRBJ1-1): DGGITQSPKYLFRKEGQNVTLSCEQNLNHDAMYWYRQDPGQGLRLIYYSQIVNDFQKGDIAEGYSVSREKKESFPLTVTSAQKNPTAFYLCASRQLGMNTEAFFGQGTRLTVV.

At least ten counts were recorded for this clonotype. The CDR3 DNA reads as TGTGCCAGTAGTATAAGGGGGACCGGGACAGGGAAAGAGCAGCCCCAGCATTTT. Translation: CASSIRGTGTGKEQPQHF. This chain links TRBV19 with TRBJ1-5, with 9 bases matching TRBD1. The CDR3 extends over 18 amino acids. Germline V CDR1 and CDR2: LNHDA, SQIVND (reference sequence). J was trimmed by 7 bases and V by 2 bases; bases with no gene match: 15.

This clonotype was detected ten times or more. The chain combines TRBV6-2 or TRBV6-3 with TRBJ2-5; 11 bases line up with TRBD2. The CDR3 totals 17 residues. With 6 bases clipped from V and 8 bases from J, the junction kept 17 bases outside the gene matches. In germline, CDR1 is MNHEY, CDR2 SVGEGT. The CDR3 DNA is TGTGCCAGCAGAGACCCGGGACTAGCGGTTGCGGGGGGTACCCAGTACTTC. Translating gives CASRDPGLAVAGGTQYF.

This clonotype has ten or more counts. The chain is built from TRBV4-1 and TRBJ2-7; D is unclear. The V end was cut by 2 bases, the J end by 6 bases, with 5 bases between. The germline gives CDR1 MGHRA, CDR2 YSYEKL. This CDR3 contains 11 residues. Here the CDR3 reads CASSQSSEQYF. DNA for the CDR3: TGCGCCAGCAGCCAATCGAGCGAGCAGTACTTC.

The genes are TRBV30 and TRBJ1-2; TRBD1 might be the D (5 bases). CDR3 size: 14 residues. Trimming cost V 3 bases and J 6 bases, with 17 bases left between them. Germline assignment: CDR1 GTSNPN and CDR2 SVGIG (reference sequence). DNA of the CDR3: TGTGCCTGGAGGTTCCAGGGAGGTGGGCATGGCTACACCTTC. Translating gives CAWRFQGGGHGYTF.

This clonotype was recorded at least ten times. The V call is TRBV5-5, the J call TRBJ2-7; D might be TRBD2 (7 bases). The CDR3 extends over 15 amino acids. CDR1 is SGHKS, CDR2 YYEKEE, per germline (reference sequence). The ends were cut back, 0 bases at V and 3 bases at J, with 13 bases in the middle. Written as DNA, the CDR3 is TGTGCCAGCAGCTTGGAACCCGGGGGGCTCTACGAGCAGTACTTC. The encoded protein is CASSLEPGGLYEQYF.

This clonotype showed up many times. The V and J genes are TRBV7-9 and TRBJ2-5; D gene uncertain. This CDR3 region has 15 residues. With 5 bases removed from V and 2 bases from J, the gap between germline ends came to 15 bases. In germline, CDR1 is SEHNR, CDR2 FQNEAQ (reference sequence). CDR3 region: CASSDKRLMQETQYF. CDR3 coding DNA: TGTGCCAGCAGCGACAAGAGACTGATGCAAGAGACCCAGTACTTC.

This clonotype was observed many times. The chain joins TRBV6-5 to TRBJ1-3; 10 nucleotides align to TRBD1. This CDR3 region has 16 residues. The germline V gene has CDR1 MNHEY and CDR2 SVGAGI. After removal of 8 bases from V and 0 bases from J, the junction contained 7 bases not matched to a gene. The CDR3 DNA reads TGTGCCAGCGGGACAGGGGCCAAGAGCTCTGGAAACACCATATATTTT. As protein: CASGTGAKSSGNTIYF.

This clonotype has a count of ten or more. This chain connects TRBV19 to TRBJ1-1, with 7 positions matching TRBD1. CDR1 and CDR2 (germline): LNHDA, SQIVND (reference sequence). Losses at the gene ends were 4 bases for V and 0 bases for J; bases not matched to a gene: 2. CDR3 length: 14 residues. The CDR3 bases are TGTGCCAGTAGTAGAGGGACAGTGAACACTGAAGCTTTCTTT. Amino acid sequence: CASSRGTVNTEAFF.

This clonotype has at least ten counts. The chain has TRBV7-3 and TRBJ2-7; D is possibly TRBD1 (6 bases). The CDR3 covers 15 residues. Germline V gene sequence: CDR1 SGHTA, CDR2 FQGTGA. The V end lost 2 bases, the J end lost 3 bases, and 14 bases lay between the germline ends. CDR3 in DNA: TGTGCCAGCAGCTTATTTGCAGGGGAAGGCTACGAGCAGTACTTC. Protein sequence: CASSLFAGEGYEQYF.

This clonotype was picked up many times. The V and J genes are TRBV2 and TRBJ2-7; D is possibly TRBD1 or TRBD2 (6 bases each). The germline V gene has CDR1 SNHLY and CDR2 FYNNEI. Trimming removed 4 bases at V and 13 bases at J, with 14 bases between. The CDR3 is made up of 11 amino acids. CDR3 DNA sequence: TGTGCCAGCAGTGGAGGGGGGCTAGTCTACTTC. This encodes CASSGGGLVYF.